This T cell receptor beta chain was sequenced for a study of CD8 T cells in Susac syndrome. The CDR3 has 17 residues. The V end lost 0 bases, the J end lost 0 bases, and 15 bases lay between the germline ends. Germline V gene data show CDR1 as GTSNPN and CDR2 as SVGIG (reference sequence). In the multiple sclerosis control group, patients were treatment-naive and had stable or active relapsing-remitting disease. Purification of the CD8+ and CD4+ T cells relied on negative isolation, and TEMRA cells underwent FACS enrichment. Random-hexamer reverse transcription was applied to about 0.5 to 1 ug RNA. The authors amplified TCR beta CDR3 across 54 Vbeta and 13 Jbeta using immunoSEQ multiplex PCR. MiXCR, run by TCRdb on the immunoSEQ multiplex PCR reads, gives a single entry per CDR3 protein. There are roughly 130,000 distinct CDR3 sequences in the sample; around 96% occur only once, and over 0.095% lies in the top ten.

The receptor's source is a human donor with multiple sclerosis. The source material was CD4+ T cells from PBMCs. This chain joins TRBV30 and TRBJ1-3; D uncertain. This chain's CDR3 is CAWSVGLLQFSGNTIYF. CDR3 nucleotides: TGTGCCTGGAGTGTGGGTTTGTTACAGTTCTCTGGAAACACCATATATTTT.